A single sample is the source of the 15 T cell receptor beta chains below, sequenced in a study of T cells in Graves' hyperthyroidism and ophthalmopathy. RNA transcripts were the template for amplifying TCR beta CDR3 regions. First-round RT-PCR of the TCR CDR3 relied on the HTBI primer set. TCRdb re-called the multiplex PCR reads with MiXCR, one entry per CDR3 protein. The profile shows hundreds of thousands of distinct CDR3 sequences, about 25% of them singletons. Material for sequencing was blood. These receptors were taken from a man in his forties with Graves' hyperthyroidism that later progressed to Graves' ophthalmopathy.

The sample holds many counts of this clonotype. CDR3 nucleotide sequence: TGTGCCAGCAGTATTGTGGCCAAAAACATTCAGTACTTC. Protein product: CASSIVAKNIQYF. J is TRBJ2-4 and V is TRBV27; D is uncertain. With 5 bases removed from V and 1 base from J, the gap between germline ends came to 6 bases. CDR1 MNHEY and CDR2 SMNVEV come from the germline V gene (reference sequence). This CDR3 has 13 amino acids.

Ten or more counts support this clonotype. The chain combines TRBV19 with TRBJ2-2; D is unclear. V was cut by 6 bases and J by 5 bases, with 4 bases left in between. Germline CDR1 and CDR2: LNHDA and SQIVND (reference sequence). The CDR3 sequence is 11 residues long. The CDR3 region has the DNA TGTGCCAGTAGGCAGACCGGGGAGCTGTTTTTT. It codes for CASRQTGELFF.

This clonotype has at least ten counts. V is TRBV6-5 and J is TRBJ1-2; the D gene is possibly TRBD1 (5 bases). Deletions cut 7 bases from V and 5 bases from J, with 14 bases between. CDR1 and CDR2 (germline): MNHEY, SVGAGI. CDR3 length: 13 residues. The CDR3 protein is CASNPAGDYGYTF. CDR3 DNA sequence: TGTGCCAGCAACCCTGCGGGGGATTATGGCTACACCTTC.

This clonotype appeared many times. V is TRBV29-1 and J is TRBJ2-2, with 12 bases matching TRBD2. Trimming removed 7 bases from V and 4 bases from J; junction bases left unmatched: 4. CDR3 length: 14 amino acids. The germline CDR1 and CDR2 sequences are SQVTM and ANQGSEA. The CDR3, as DNA: TGCAGCGCGAGACTAGCGGGAGTCACCGGGGAGCTGTTTTTT. It encodes CSARLAGVTGELFF.

This clonotype was seen only a few times. The chain joins TRBV10-1 to TRBJ2-2, with TRBD1 as a possible D gene (6 bases). The ends were cut back, 6 bases at V and 8 bases at J, with 13 bases in the middle. Looked up from germline, CDR1 is WNHNN and CDR2 is SYGVQD (reference sequence). This CDR3 is built from 13 residues. For the CDR3, the DNA is TGCGCCAGCAGCAGGACAGAAAGGGGGGAGCTGTTTTTT. This codes for CASSRTERGELFF.

This clonotype appeared many times. The V gene is TRBV3-1, the J gene TRBJ1-5; D gene uncertain. The V gene's germline CDR1 is LGHDT and CDR2 YNNKEL (reference sequence). The CDR3 covers 12 residues. V was pared by 3 bases and J by 4 bases, with 4 bases between. CDR3 nucleotide sequence: TGTGCCAGCAGCCATAAAAATCAGCCCCAGCATTTT. Translation: CASSHKNQPQHF.

There are many counts of this clonotype. The CDR3 region is CASSSTGRNTEAFF. The CDR3 region has the DNA TGTGCCAGCAGTTCGACAGGGCGGAACACTGAAGCTTTCTTT. The V call is TRBV12-3 or TRBV12-4, the J call TRBJ1-1; TRBD1 matches 7 bases. CDR3 length equals 14 residues. V shed 4 bases and J 1 base; nucleotides not matched to a gene: 3.

The genes are TRBV28 and TRBJ2-7; 8 nucleotides line up with TRBD1. The CDR3 consists of 13 residues. The germline V gene encodes CDR1 MDHEN and CDR2 SYDVKM. Trimming at V came to 5 bases and at J to 6 bases, leaving 6 bases not matched to a gene. The CDR3 spells CASSTGTGGEQYF. The CDR3 DNA is TGTGCCAGCAGTACCGGGACAGGAGGCGAGCAGTACTTC. Filled out from reference TRBV28 and TRBJ2-7, the complete variable domain reads DVKVTQSSRYLVKRTGEKVFLECVQDMDHENMFWYRQDPGLGLRLIYFSYDVKMKEKGDIPEGYSVSREKKERFSLILESASTNQTSMYLCASSTGTGGEQYFGPGTRLTVT.

This clonotype was observed at least ten times. V usage is TRBV7-2 and J usage is TRBJ2-7, with 11 bases identical to TRBD2. CDR3 length: 15 residues. V was clipped by 1 base and J by 6 bases; unmatched bases: 5. Per the germline V gene, CDR1 is SGHTA and CDR2 is FQGNSA. The CDR3 region has the DNA TGTGCCAGCAGCTTAGGACTAGCGGGAAAAGCCGAGCAGTACTTC. Amino acid sequence: CASSLGLAGKAEQYF.

This clonotype has a count of ten or more. The gene calls are TRBV28 and TRBJ1-2; tentatively, D is TRBD1 (5 bases). Trimming shortened V by 3 bases and J by 6 bases, and 8 bases separated the two germline ends. The CDR3 has 12 amino acids. Germline-derived CDR1 and CDR2 are MDHEN and SYDVKM. CDR3 sequence: CASSFLGDGYTF. The CDR3, as DNA: TGTGCCAGCAGTTTTCTAGGGGATGGCTACACCTTC.

The chain combines TRBV20-1 with TRBJ1-2; 7 bases align to TRBD1. The CDR3 contains 14 residues. Germline trimming cut 3 bases from V and 4 bases from J; bases unmatched to any gene: 8. Per germline, CDR1 DFQATT and CDR2 SNEGSKA (reference sequence). CDR3 residues: CSARGGQLFYGYTF. The DNA for the CDR3 is TGCAGTGCTAGGGGGGGACAGCTTTTCTATGGCTACACCTTC.

In its sample, this clonotype was seen a few times. The gene calls are TRBV19 and TRBJ1-1, with D possibly matching TRBD1 (6 bases). V was trimmed by 5 bases and J by 4 bases, leaving 14 bases between them. The length of the CDR3 is 14 residues. Germline V gene data show CDR1 as LNHDA and CDR2 as SQIVND (reference sequence). The CDR3 here is CASSGLQGVTEAFF. The CDR3 DNA follows: TGTGCCAGTAGTGGACTACAGGGTGTCACTGAAGCTTTCTTT.

This clonotype was seen many times. This chain joins TRBV28 and TRBJ2-7; 9 bases align to TRBD1. The CDR3 length is 13 residues. Looked up from germline, CDR1 is MDHEN and CDR2 is SYDVKM. V shed 7 bases, J shed 4 bases, and the junction held 5 bases outside the gene matches. The CDR3 nucleotides read TGTGCCAGCATTGGGACAGGGAAATACGAGCAGTACTTC. As protein: CASIGTGKYEQYF.

V gene TRBV6-1 combines with J gene TRBJ1-1; D is possibly TRBD1 (5 bases). CDR1 is MNHNS, CDR2 SASEGT, per germline. This CDR3 spans 15 amino acids. The ends were cut back, 6 bases at V and 4 bases at J, with 18 bases in the middle. CDR3 loop: CASSPLNWGSTEAFF. The DNA for the CDR3 is TGTGCCAGCAGCCCCCTTAATTGGGGCAGCACTGAAGCTTTCTTT.

Ten or more counts support this clonotype. The chain employs TRBV14 and TRBJ1-3; D is possibly TRBD1 (5 bases). V was shortened by 6 bases and J by 5 bases, with 11 bases between the two germline ends. From germline, CDR1 is SGHDN and CDR2 FVKESK. The CDR3 sequence is 13 residues long. DNA of the CDR3: TGTGCCAGCAGGGGACGGACAAGAAACACCATATATTTT. Its translation is CASRGRTRNTIYF.